This paragraph covers one TCR beta chain sequence. Its specific antigen is unknown. No base quality values were provided; no much bigger clone lies one nucleotide off. This was a case-control study nested in a cohort of healthcare workers in London, UK, who had nasopharyngeal swab PCR tests and blood samples taken every week. Healthcare workers were recruited during the week of the UK lockdown, between 23 and 31 March 2020, and followed weekly for up to about 16 weeks. The data were taken from a study of early T cells in non-severe SARS-CoV-2 infection (TCRdb year 2021). Regarding the complete study: TCR sequencing used bulk RNA from unsorted whole blood, so alpha and beta chains could not be paired. Study-level results and caveats: VDJdb matching was skewed toward anti-spike CD8 responses, so virus-specific expansions were likely underestimated and private and CD4 specificities were missed.

CDR1 and CDR2 are drawn from the germline V gene: MDHEN, SYDVKM. The CDR3 holds 15 amino acids from the cysteine to the phenylalanine. This entry keeps only the CDR3 DNA: 45 bases, framed from base 1. Relative to germline, V is missing 6 bases and J is missing 2 bases, with 8 bases of the junction outside any gene match. The library was built by means of 5' RACE. Instrument on record: NextSeq 500. To correct for sequencing error and PCR bias, the TCR library protocol tagged individual cDNA molecules with unique molecular identifiers. Both TCR alpha and beta chains were sequenced, and tight co-correlation was observed between alpha and beta sequence abundances in each sample. Per the original workflow: Decombinator V4 was used to annotate the V gene, J gene and CDR3 of the TCR sequences. Expanded TCRs were defined as changing significantly between any two time points under a Poisson model with p below 0.0001. TCR abundances were normalised to the total number of TCRs sequenced per sample and were expressed as counts per million. MAIT TCRs were defined by TRAV1-2 paired with TRAJ12, TRAJ20 or TRAJ33, and iNKT TCRs by TRAV10 paired with TRAJ18. VDJdb, accessed 1 November 2021, was searched for CMV, EBV and SARS-CoV-2 annotated TCRs, with TCRs annotated for multiple antigens excluded. TCRdb reworked the public reads: Q25 trimming with fastp, MiXCR clone assembly, productive beta chains retained. Each entry is one CDR3 protein sequence, shown with its most common DNA and genes. TCRdb assigned the V and J calls; the authors' analysis was not used. The sample profile shows around 60,000 distinct CDR3 sequences; under 15% of them were found once. Roughly 4.5% of the sample is taken by the ten largest.

This sequence was found in an adult who was a healthcare worker with PCR-confirmed SARS-CoV-2 infection or an uninfected control (not recorded which). The specimen sequenced was whole blood. This chain joins TRBV28 to TRBJ2-5; 8 bases in the middle match TRBD2. For the CDR3, the sequence is CASSRAVAGQETQYF. DNA sequence: TGTGCCAGCAGCCGGGCCGTAGCGGGACAAGAGACCCAGTACTTC.